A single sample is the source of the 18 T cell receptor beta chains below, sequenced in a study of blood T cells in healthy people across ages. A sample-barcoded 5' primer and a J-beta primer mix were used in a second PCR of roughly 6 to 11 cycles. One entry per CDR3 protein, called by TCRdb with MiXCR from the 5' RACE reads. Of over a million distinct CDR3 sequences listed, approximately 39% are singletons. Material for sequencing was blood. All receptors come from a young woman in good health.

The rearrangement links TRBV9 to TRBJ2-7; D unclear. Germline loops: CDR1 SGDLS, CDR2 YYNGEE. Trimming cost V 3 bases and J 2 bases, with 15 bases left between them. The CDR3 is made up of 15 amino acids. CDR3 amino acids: CASSATSDGTYEQYF. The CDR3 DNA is TGTGCCAGCAGCGCCACCTCGGACGGAACCTACGAGCAGTACTTC.

For the CDR3, the DNA is TGTGCCAGCAGTGAAGGGACAGGGACCCTCCACTTT. Protein sequence: CASSEGTGTLHF. The chain has TRBV2 and TRBJ1-6; 8 bases are shared with TRBD1. Per germline, CDR1 SNHLY and CDR2 FYNNEI. After removal of 1 base from V and 14 bases from J, the junction contained 1 base not matched to a gene. CDR3 length equals 12 residues.

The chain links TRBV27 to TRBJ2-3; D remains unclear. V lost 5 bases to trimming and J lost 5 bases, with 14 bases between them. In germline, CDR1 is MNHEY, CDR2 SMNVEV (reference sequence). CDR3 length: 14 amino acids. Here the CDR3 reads CASSPPGLRDTQYF. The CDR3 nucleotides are TGTGCCAGCAGTCCCCCCGGGTTGAGAGATACGCAGTATTTT.

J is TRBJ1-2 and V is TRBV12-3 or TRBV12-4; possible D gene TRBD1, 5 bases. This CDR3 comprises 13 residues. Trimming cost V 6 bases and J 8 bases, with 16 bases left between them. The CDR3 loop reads CASSYGQSSGYTF. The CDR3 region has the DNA TGTGCCAGCAGCTACGGACAAAGCTCAGGCTACACCTTC.

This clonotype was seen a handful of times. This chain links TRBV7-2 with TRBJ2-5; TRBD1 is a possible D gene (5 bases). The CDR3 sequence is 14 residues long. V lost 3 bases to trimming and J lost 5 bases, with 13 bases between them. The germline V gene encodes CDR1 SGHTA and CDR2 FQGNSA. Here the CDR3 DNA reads TGTGCCAGCAGCTTCAAAGGGGCGTGGGAGACCCAGTACTTC. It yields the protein CASSFKGAWETQYF.

The CDR3 DNA sequence: TGTGCCAGCAGTGACCCAGGGTGGGCGAACTATGGCTACACCTTC. Translated: CASSDPGWANYGYTF. V gene TRBV2 combines with J gene TRBJ1-2; a possible D gene is TRBD1 (5 bases). The V gene's germline CDR1 is SNHLY and CDR2 FYNNEI. The CDR3 extends over 15 amino acids. Trimming took 3 bases from V and 2 from J, leaving 13 bases between them.

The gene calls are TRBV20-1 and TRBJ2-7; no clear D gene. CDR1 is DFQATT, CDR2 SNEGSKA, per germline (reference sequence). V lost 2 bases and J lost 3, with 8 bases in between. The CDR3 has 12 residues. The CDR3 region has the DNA TGCAGTGCTAGACAGGTTATCTACGAGCAGTACTTC. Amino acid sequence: CSARQVIYEQYF.

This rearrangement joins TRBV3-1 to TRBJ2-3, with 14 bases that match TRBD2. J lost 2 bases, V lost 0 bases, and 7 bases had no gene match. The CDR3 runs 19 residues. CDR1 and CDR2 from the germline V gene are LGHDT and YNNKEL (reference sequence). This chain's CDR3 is CASSQEIVTSGGDTDTQYF. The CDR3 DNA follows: TGTGCCAGCAGCCAAGAAATCGTGACTAGCGGGGGGGACACAGATACGCAGTATTTT.

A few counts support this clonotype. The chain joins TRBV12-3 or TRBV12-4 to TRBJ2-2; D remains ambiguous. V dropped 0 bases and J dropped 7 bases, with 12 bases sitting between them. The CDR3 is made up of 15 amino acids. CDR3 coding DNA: TGTGCCAGCAGTTTAGCAGGGTCGAGTGGCGGGGAGCTGTTTTTT. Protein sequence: CASSLAGSSGGELFF.

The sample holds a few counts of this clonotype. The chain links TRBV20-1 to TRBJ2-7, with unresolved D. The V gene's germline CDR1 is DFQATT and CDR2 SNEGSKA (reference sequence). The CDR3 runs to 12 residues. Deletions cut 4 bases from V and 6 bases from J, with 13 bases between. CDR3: CSANRRLFEQYF. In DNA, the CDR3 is TGCAGTGCTAACCGCCGACTTTTCGAGCAGTACTTC.

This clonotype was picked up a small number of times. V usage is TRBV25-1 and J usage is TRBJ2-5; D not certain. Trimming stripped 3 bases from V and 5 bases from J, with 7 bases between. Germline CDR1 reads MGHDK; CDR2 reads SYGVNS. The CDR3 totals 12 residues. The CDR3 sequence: CASSDRPETQYF. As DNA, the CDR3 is TGTGCCAGCAGTGACCGCCCGGAGACCCAGTACTTC.

In DNA, the CDR3 is TGTGCCAGCAGCGCATCCGGGACAGACCCTCAAGAGACCCAGTACTTC. Translating gives CASSASGTDPQETQYF. V gene TRBV7-6 combines with J gene TRBJ2-5; 7 bases align to TRBD1. The CDR3 has 16 residues. J lost 2 bases, V lost 5 bases, and 11 bases had no gene match. Germline-derived CDR1 and CDR2 are SGHVS and FNYEAQ. Filled out from reference TRBV7-6 and TRBJ2-5, the complete variable domain reads GAGVSQSPRYKVTKRGQDVALRCDPISGHVSLYWYRQALGQGPEFLTYFNYEAQQDKSGLPNDRFSAERPEGSISTLTIQRTEQRDSAMYRCASSASGTDPQETQYFGPGTRLLVL.

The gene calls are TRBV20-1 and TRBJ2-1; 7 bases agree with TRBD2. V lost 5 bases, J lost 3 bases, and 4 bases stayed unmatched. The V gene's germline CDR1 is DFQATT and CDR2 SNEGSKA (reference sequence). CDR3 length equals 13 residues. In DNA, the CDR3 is TGCAGTGCTCCGGGCGGGAGCTACAATGAGCAGTTCTTC. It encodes CSAPGGSYNEQFF.

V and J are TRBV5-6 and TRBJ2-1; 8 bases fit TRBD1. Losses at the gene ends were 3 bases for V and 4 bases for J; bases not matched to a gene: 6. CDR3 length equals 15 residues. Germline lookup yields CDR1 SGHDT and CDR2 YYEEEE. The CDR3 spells CASSSVGTGYNEQFF. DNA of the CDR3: TGTGCCAGCAGCTCTGTCGGGACAGGTTACAATGAGCAGTTCTTC.

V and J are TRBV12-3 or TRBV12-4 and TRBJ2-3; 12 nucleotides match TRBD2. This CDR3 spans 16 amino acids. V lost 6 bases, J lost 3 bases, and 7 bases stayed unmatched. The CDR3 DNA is TGTGCCAGCAGCGGGACTAGCGGGTTTAGAACAGATACGCAGTATTTT. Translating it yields CASSGTSGFRTDTQYF.

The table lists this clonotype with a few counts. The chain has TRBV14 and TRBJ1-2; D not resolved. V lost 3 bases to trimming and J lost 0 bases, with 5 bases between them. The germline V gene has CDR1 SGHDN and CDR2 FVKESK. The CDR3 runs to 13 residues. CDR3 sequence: CASSHRTNYGYTF. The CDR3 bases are TGTGCCAGCAGCCACCGGACTAACTATGGCTACACCTTC. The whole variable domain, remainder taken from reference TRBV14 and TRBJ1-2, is EAGVTQFPSHSVIEKGQTVTLRCDPISGHDNLYWYRRVMGKEIKFLLHFVKESKQDESGMPNNRFLAERTGGTYSTLKVQPAELEDSGVYFCASSHRTNYGYTFGSGTRLTVV.

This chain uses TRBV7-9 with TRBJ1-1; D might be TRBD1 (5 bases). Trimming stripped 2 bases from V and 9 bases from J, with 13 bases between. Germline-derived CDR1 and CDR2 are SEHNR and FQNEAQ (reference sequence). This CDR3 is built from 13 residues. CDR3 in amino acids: CASSLSEAGQAFF. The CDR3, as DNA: TGTGCCAGCAGCTTATCCGAGGCGGGACAAGCTTTCTTT.

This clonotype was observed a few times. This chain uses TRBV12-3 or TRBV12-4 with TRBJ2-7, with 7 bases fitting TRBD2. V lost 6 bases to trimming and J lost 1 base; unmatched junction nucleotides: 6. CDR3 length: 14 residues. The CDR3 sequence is CASRPAGESYEQYF. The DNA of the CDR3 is TGTGCCAGCAGGCCCGCGGGGGAGTCCTACGAGCAGTACTTC.